Sequencing of this T cell receptor (beta chain) was carried out in a study of shared clonotypes between healthy human individuals. Generated by immunoSEQ multiplex PCR, the TCRdb table keeps only in-frame clones and is missing some. The sample holds 450,000 to 500,000 clones, about 84% seen once. This clone was seen just once. From germline, CDR1 is MDHEN and CDR2 SYDVKM. V was trimmed by 5 bases and J by 1 base, leaving 14 bases between them. The length of the CDR3 is 16 residues. The TCR was taken from a woman between 40 and 55 years old in good health. Some clones in this sample may be carry-over from other donors' samples. The sample was PBMCs. The gene calls are TRBV28 and TRBJ2-2; TRBD1 or TRBD2 may be the D gene (5 bases each). CDR3 amino acids: CASSPLWGMNTGELFF. For the CDR3, the DNA is TGTGCCAGCAGTCCACTTTGGGGGATGAACACCGGGGAGCTGTTTTTT.